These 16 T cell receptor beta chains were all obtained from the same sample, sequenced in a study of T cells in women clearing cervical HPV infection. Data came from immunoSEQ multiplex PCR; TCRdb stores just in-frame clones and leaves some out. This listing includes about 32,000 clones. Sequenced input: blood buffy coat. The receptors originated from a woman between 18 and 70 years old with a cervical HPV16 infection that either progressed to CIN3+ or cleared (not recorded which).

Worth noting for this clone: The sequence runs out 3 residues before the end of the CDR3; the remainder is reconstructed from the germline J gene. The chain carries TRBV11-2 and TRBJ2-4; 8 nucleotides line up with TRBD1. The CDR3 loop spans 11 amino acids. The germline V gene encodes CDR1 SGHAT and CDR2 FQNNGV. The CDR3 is CASSRTGNQYF. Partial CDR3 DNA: TGTGCCAGCAGCCGGACAGGGAAT.

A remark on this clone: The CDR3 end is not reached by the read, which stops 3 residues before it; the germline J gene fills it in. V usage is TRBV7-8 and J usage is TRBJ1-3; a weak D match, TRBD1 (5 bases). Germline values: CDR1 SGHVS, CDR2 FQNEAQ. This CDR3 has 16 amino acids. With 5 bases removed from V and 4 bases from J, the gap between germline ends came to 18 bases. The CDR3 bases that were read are TGTGCCAGCAGCAAACCGAGGGAGGGGTACGGAAACACC. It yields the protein CASSKPREGYGNT. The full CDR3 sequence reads CASSKPREGYGNTIYF.

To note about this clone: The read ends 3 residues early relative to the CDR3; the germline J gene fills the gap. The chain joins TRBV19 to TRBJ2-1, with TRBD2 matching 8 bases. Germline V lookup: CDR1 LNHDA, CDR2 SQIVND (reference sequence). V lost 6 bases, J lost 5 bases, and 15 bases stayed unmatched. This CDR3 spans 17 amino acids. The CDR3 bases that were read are TGTGCCAGTAGCCTGCGAGGGAGCGGGAGTCGGCACAATGAG. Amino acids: CASSLRGSGSRHNE. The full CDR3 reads CASSLRGSGSRHNEQFF.

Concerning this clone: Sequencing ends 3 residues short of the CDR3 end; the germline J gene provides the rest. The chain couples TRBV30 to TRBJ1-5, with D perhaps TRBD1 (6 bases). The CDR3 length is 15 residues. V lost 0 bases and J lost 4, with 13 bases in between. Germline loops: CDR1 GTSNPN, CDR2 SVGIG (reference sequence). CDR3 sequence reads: CAWSVSGVLNQPQHF. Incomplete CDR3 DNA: TGTGCCTGGAGTGTATCAGGGGTATTAAATCAGCCC.

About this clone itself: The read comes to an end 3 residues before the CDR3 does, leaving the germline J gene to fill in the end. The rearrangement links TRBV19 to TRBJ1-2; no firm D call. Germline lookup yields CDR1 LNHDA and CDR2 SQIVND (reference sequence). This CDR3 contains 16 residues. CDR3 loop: CASSTRLADSTDTYTF. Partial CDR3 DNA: TGTGCCAGTAGTACCAGGCTAGCGGATAGCACAGATACC.

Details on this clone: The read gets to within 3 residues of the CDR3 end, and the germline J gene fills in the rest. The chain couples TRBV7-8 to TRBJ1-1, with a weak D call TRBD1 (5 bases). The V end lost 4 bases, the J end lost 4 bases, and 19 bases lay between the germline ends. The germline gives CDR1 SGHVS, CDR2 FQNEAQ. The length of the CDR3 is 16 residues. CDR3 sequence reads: CASSYPGQRSATEAFF. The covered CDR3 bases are TGTGCCAGCAGCTACCCCGGACAACGTTCAGCCACTGAA.

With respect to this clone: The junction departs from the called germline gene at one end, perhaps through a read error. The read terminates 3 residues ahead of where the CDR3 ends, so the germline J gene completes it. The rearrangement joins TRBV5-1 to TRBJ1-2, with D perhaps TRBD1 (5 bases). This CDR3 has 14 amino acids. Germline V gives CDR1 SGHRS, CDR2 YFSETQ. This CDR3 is CASSLSGQDYGYTF. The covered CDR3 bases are TGCGCCAGCAGCTTATCGGGGCAGGACTATGGT.

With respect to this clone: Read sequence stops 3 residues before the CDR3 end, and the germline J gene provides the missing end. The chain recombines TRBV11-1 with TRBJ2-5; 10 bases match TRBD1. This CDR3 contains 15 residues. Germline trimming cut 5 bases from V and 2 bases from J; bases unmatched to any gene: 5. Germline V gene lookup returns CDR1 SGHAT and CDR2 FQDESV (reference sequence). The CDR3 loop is CASSIDRGRQETQYF. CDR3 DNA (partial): TGTGCCAGCAGCATTGACAGGGGGCGGCAAGAGACC.

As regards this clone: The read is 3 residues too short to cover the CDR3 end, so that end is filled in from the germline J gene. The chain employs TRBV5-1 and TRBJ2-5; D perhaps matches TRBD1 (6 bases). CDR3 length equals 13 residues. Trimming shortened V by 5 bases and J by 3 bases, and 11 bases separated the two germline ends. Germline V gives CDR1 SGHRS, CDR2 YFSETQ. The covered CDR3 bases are TGCGCCAGCAGAATATACAGGGAAGAGACC. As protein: CASRIYREET. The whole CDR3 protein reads CASRIYREETQYF.

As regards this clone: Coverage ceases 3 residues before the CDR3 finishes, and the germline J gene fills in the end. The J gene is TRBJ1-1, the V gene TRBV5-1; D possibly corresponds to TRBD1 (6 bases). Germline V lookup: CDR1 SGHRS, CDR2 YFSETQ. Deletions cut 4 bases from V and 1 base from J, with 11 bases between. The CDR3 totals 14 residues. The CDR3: CASSEGVPNTEAFF. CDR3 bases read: TGCGCCAGCAGCGAGGGGGTACCGAACACTGAA.

CDR3 DNA, as far as it was read: TGTGCCAGCAGTTACCAGCCCAGGGAGACG. This sequence encodes CASSYQPRET. The CDR3, in full, reads CASSYQPRETQYF. The chain joins TRBV6-2 or TRBV6-3 to TRBJ2-3; D may correspond to TRBD1 or TRBD2 (5 bases each). The CDR3 end is not reached by the read, which stops 3 residues before it; the germline J gene fills it in. This CDR3 has 13 amino acids. Germline loops: CDR1 MNHEY, CDR2 SVGEGT.

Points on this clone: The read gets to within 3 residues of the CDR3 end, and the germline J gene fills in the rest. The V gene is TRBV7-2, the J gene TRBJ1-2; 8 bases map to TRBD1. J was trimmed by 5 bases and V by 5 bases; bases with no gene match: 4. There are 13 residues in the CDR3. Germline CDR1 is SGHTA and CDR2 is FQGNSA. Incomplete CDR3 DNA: TGTGCCAGCAGCCAGGGGGCTTGGTATGGC. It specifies CASSQGAWYG. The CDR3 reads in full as CASSQGAWYGYTF.

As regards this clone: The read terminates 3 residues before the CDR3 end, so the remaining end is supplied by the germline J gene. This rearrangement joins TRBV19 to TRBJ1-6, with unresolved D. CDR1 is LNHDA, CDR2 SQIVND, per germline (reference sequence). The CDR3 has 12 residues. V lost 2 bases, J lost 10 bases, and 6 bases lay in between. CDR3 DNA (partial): TGTGCCAGTAGTATAAGCGGCTCACCC. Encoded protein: CASSISGSP. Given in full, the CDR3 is CASSISGSPLHF.

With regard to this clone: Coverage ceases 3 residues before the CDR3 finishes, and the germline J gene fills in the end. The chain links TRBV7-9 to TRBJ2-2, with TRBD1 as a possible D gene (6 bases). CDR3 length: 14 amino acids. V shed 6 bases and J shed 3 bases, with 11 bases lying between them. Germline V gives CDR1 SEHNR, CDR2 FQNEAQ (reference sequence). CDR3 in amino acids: CASRLTGHTGELFF. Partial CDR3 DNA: TGTGCCAGCAGGCTAACAGGGCACACCGGGGAG.

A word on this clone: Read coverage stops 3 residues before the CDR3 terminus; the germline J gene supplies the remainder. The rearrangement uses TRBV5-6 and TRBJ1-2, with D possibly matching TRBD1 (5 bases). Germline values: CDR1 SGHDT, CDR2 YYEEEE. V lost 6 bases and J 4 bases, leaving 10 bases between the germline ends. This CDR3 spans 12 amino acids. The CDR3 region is CASKGLGYGYTF. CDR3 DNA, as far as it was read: TGTGCCAGCAAGGGACTTGGCTATGGC. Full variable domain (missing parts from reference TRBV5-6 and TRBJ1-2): DAGVTQSPTHLIKTRGQQVTLRCSPKSGHDTVSWYQQALGQGPQFIFQYYEEEERQRGNFPDRFSGHQFPNYSSELNVNALLLGDSALYLCASKGLGYGYTFGSGTRLTVV.

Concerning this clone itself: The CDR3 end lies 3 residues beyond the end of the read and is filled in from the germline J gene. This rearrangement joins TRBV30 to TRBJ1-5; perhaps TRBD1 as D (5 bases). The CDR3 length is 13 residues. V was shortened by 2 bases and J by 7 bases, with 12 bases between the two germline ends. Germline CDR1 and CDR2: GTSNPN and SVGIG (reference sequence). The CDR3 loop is CAWSTEGEQPQHF. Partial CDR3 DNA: TGTGCCTGGAGTACTGAAGGGGAACAGCCC. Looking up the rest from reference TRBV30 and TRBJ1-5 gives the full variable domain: SQTIHQWPATLVQPVGSPLSLECTVEGTSNPNLYWYRQAAGRGLQLLFYSVGIGQISSEVPQNLSASRPQDRQFILSSKKLLLSDSGFYLCAWSTEGEQPQHFGDGTRLSIL.